The rows below give T cell receptor beta chains drawn from one sample of a study of regulatory T cells in long-lasting Graves disease. TCRdb called the multiplex PCR reads again in MiXCR, with one record for every CDR3 protein. Among hundreds of thousands of distinct CDR3 sequences listed, about 16% were seen once. This same sample was also part of a study on T cells in Graves' hyperthyroidism and ophthalmopathy.

The sample here was peripheral blood mononuclear cells (PBMCs), taken at new diagnosis, from a patient treated with antithyroid drugs. These receptors came from a woman aged 30 to 39 with Graves disease. Each CDR3 is given with its conserved first and last residue. The D gene is left open where the match is weak. Expanded clones get a size class; other rows say once, few or many, or leave the size out.

CDR3nt: TGTGCCAGTGCGGGGGCTCGGGAACAGCCCCAGCATTTT
CDR3aa: CASAGAREQPQHF
abundance: many
d_gene: -
v_gene: TRBV12-3/TRBV12-4
j_gene: TRBJ1-5

CDR3nt: TGCGCCAGCAGCCGACAGGGCTGGAACACTGAAGCTTTCTTT
CDR3aa: CASSRQGWNTEAFF
abundance: -
d_gene: TRBD1
v_gene: TRBV4-1
j_gene: TRBJ1-1

CDR3nt: TGCAGCCCAGAGGCGGTAGCGTGGAATGAGCAGTTCTTC
CDR3aa: CSPEAVAWNEQFF
abundance: -
d_gene: -
v_gene: TRBV20-1
j_gene: TRBJ2-1

CDR3nt: TGTGCCAGCAGTTTATGGCTAGCGGATGCCAAAAACATTCAGTACTTC
CDR3aa: CASSLWLADAKNIQYF
abundance: many
d_gene: TRBD2
v_gene: TRBV28
j_gene: TRBJ2-4

CDR3nt: TGTGCCAGCAAGCTAGCCGGGTCCGAGCAGTACTTC
CDR3aa: CASKLAGSEQYF
abundance: -
d_gene: -
v_gene: TRBV6-1
j_gene: TRBJ2-7

CDR3nt: TGTGCCACCAGTGATTTGGGACTGTCCACAGATACGCAGTATTTT
CDR3aa: CATSDLGLSTDTQYF
abundance: many
d_gene: -
v_gene: TRBV24-1
j_gene: TRBJ2-3

CDR3nt: TGTGCCAGTAGTATCCGCGGAGGCAGGAGATATAGCAATCAGCCCCAGCATTTT
CDR3aa: CASSIRGGRRYSNQPQHF
abundance: -
d_gene: -
v_gene: TRBV19
j_gene: TRBJ1-5

CDR3nt: TGTGCCAGCAGCTTGCTAGCGGACCCGAACACCGGGGAGCTGTTTTTT
CDR3aa: CASSLLADPNTGELFF
abundance: -
d_gene: TRBD2
v_gene: TRBV7-6
j_gene: TRBJ2-2

CDR3nt: TGTGCCAGCAGCCAAGTTACTAGTATCGATGAGCAGTTCTTC
CDR3aa: CASSQVTSIDEQFF
abundance: -
d_gene: -
v_gene: TRBV3-1
j_gene: TRBJ2-1

CDR3nt: TGTGCCAGCAGCCTAGCCGGGACAGTCTCTGGAAACACCATATATTTT
CDR3aa: CASSLAGTVSGNTIYF
abundance: -
d_gene: TRBD1
v_gene: TRBV4-2
j_gene: TRBJ1-3

CDR3nt: TGTGCCAGCAGGGGGTCTAGCGGGACGGGCTACAATGAGCAGTTCTTC
CDR3aa: CASRGSSGTGYNEQFF
abundance: few
d_gene: TRBD2
v_gene: TRBV28
j_gene: TRBJ2-1

CDR3nt: TGTGCCAGCAGTGGCCGGGACAGGGGGAGGGTTGAGCAGTTCTTC
CDR3aa: CASSGRDRGRVEQFF
abundance: -
d_gene: TRBD1
v_gene: TRBV6-1
j_gene: TRBJ2-1

CDR3nt: TGTGCCAGCAAGCCAGTAGCGGGAGTCGGCCACGAGCAGTACTTC
CDR3aa: CASKPVAGVGHEQYF
abundance: many
d_gene: TRBD2
v_gene: TRBV28
j_gene: TRBJ2-7

CDR3nt: TGTGCCAGCAGCGCAGTAACAGGGGTTCACACTGAAGCTTTCTTT
CDR3aa: CASSAVTGVHTEAFF
abundance: few
d_gene: TRBD1
v_gene: TRBV11-2
j_gene: TRBJ1-1

CDR3nt: TGTGCCAGCAGCCGACAGGGGTACCGATCTAACTATGGCTACACCTTC
CDR3aa: CASSRQGYRSNYGYTF
abundance: few
d_gene: TRBD1
v_gene: TRBV7-2
j_gene: TRBJ1-2

CDR3nt: TGTGCCAGCAGCTTAGATAAAGGGGCAACTAGCACAGATACGCAGTATTTT
CDR3aa: CASSLDKGATSTDTQYF
abundance: many
d_gene: -
v_gene: TRBV11-2
j_gene: TRBJ2-3

CDR3nt: TGTGCCAGCAGTTACAGACTAGCGGAAAATGAGCAGTTCTTC
CDR3aa: CASSYRLAENEQFF
abundance: -
d_gene: TRBD2
v_gene: TRBV6-5
j_gene: TRBJ2-1

CDR3nt: TGCAGTGCTAGGGCGGGAGAGTGGGCCTACAATGAGCAGTTCTTC
CDR3aa: CSARAGEWAYNEQFF
abundance: many
d_gene: TRBD2
v_gene: TRBV20-1
j_gene: TRBJ2-1

CDR3nt: TGTGCCAGCAGTGACGCAGGGACCCACGAGCAGTACTTC
CDR3aa: CASSDAGTHEQYF
abundance: many
d_gene: -
v_gene: TRBV2
j_gene: TRBJ2-7

CDR3nt: TGTGCCAGCAGTTTTGTGGGATGGAACACTGAAGCTTTCTTT
CDR3aa: CASSFVGWNTEAFF
abundance: few
d_gene: -
v_gene: TRBV12-3/TRBV12-4
j_gene: TRBJ1-1

CDR3nt: TGTGCCAGCAGTTTAGGGGTCACCAGCACTGAAGCTTTCTTT
CDR3aa: CASSLGVTSTEAFF
abundance: -
d_gene: -
v_gene: TRBV12-3/TRBV12-4
j_gene: TRBJ1-1

CDR3nt: TGTGCCAGCAGCCAAGATTGGACTCTAGCCTGGGAGACCCAGTACTTC
CDR3aa: CASSQDWTLAWETQYF
abundance: few
d_gene: -
v_gene: TRBV3-1
j_gene: TRBJ2-5

CDR3nt: TGTGCCAGCAGGCGGGAAATATACAATGAGCAGTTCTTC
CDR3aa: CASRREIYNEQFF
abundance: many
d_gene: -
v_gene: TRBV28
j_gene: TRBJ2-1

CDR3nt: TGTGCCAGCAGTTTAGACAGAAGCACAGATACGCAGTATTTT
CDR3aa: CASSLDRSTDTQYF
abundance: many
d_gene: -
v_gene: TRBV5-1
j_gene: TRBJ2-3

CDR3nt: TGTGCCAGCAGTCAGGGGGGAGGCATTCAGTACTTC
CDR3aa: CASSQGGGIQYF
abundance: -
d_gene: -
v_gene: TRBV6-1
j_gene: TRBJ2-4

CDR3nt: TGTGCCAGCAGCCAAGAGAGCTCCTACAATGAGCAGTTCTTC
CDR3aa: CASSQESSYNEQFF
abundance: few
d_gene: -
v_gene: TRBV14
j_gene: TRBJ2-1

CDR3nt: TGTGCCAGCACCGATCTAGCGGGAGCTTGGTCCTACGAGCAGTACTTC
CDR3aa: CASTDLAGAWSYEQYF
abundance: many
d_gene: TRBD2
v_gene: TRBV28
j_gene: TRBJ2-7

CDR3nt: TGTGCCTGGAGTCCAGGGTTAACGAACACTGAAGCTTTCTTT
CDR3aa: CAWSPGLTNTEAFF
abundance: many
d_gene: -
v_gene: TRBV30
j_gene: TRBJ1-1

CDR3nt: TGCAGTGCTAGTTCGGGGACCTACGAGCAGTACTTC
CDR3aa: CSASSGTYEQYF
abundance: -
d_gene: -
v_gene: TRBV20-1
j_gene: TRBJ2-7

CDR3nt: TGTGCCAGCAGCTCTCCACCGGGGACAGCGGACACAGATACGCAGTATTTT
CDR3aa: CASSSPPGTADTDTQYF
abundance: -
d_gene: TRBD1
v_gene: TRBV11-2
j_gene: TRBJ2-3

CDR3nt: TGTGCCAGCAGCTCGGGACTAGCGGGAGAACCACAGTTCTTC
CDR3aa: CASSSGLAGEPQFF
abundance: many
d_gene: TRBD2
v_gene: TRBV7-2
j_gene: TRBJ2-1